Below, 19 T cell receptor beta chains from the same sample are listed, as sequenced in a study of shared clonotypes between healthy human individuals. Repertoires were generated with immunoSEQ multiplex PCR, while TCRdb's copy carries only in-frame clones and drops some. The table shows fewer than 3 million clones, with roughly 90% occurring only once. Sequencing was done on a sample of naive CD4+ T cells from PBMCs. The subset here: CD45RA+ positively selected. Receptors were obtained from a man in his late teens or twenties in good health. Some clones in this sample may be carry-over from other donors' samples.

The chain joins TRBV5-1 to TRBJ1-1; 8 positions agree with TRBD1. The V segment lost 2 bases and the J segment 4 bases; nucleotides outside the gene matches: 7. Germline-derived CDR1 and CDR2 are SGHRS and YFSETQ. This CDR3 has 15 amino acids. The CDR3 loop is CASSLNRGAGTEAFF. The CDR3 nucleotides are TGCGCCAGCAGCTTAAACAGGGGGGCAGGCACTGAAGCTTTCTTT. The whole variable domain, remainder taken from reference TRBV5-1 and TRBJ1-1, is KAGVTQTPRYLIKTRGQQVTLSCSPISGHRSVSWYQQTPGQGLQFLFEYFSETQRNKGNFPGRFSGRQFSNSRSEMNVSTLELGDSALYLCASSLNRGAGTEAFFGQGTRLTVV.

The rearrangement joins TRBV7-9 to TRBJ2-1; weak D call: TRBD2 (7 bases). The germline gives CDR1 SEHNR, CDR2 FQNEAQ (reference sequence). This CDR3 is built from 11 residues. Trimming cost V 7 bases and J 10 bases, with 11 bases left between them. As DNA, the CDR3 is TGTGCCAGCACCCGGGGGGCCGAGCAGTTCTTC. It yields the protein CASTRGAEQFF. Full variable domain (missing parts from reference TRBV7-9 and TRBJ2-1): DTGVSQNPRHKITKRGQNVTFRCDPISEHNRLYWYRQTLGQGPEFLTYFQNEAQLEKSRLLSDRFSAERPKGSFSTLEIQRTEQGDSAMYLCASTRGAEQFFGPGTRLTVL.

This sequence joins TRBV27 and TRBJ1-2, with D possibly matching TRBD1 (6 bases). The CDR3 length is 15 residues. Trimming left V 9 bases short and J 6 bases short, with 23 bases between. Looked up from germline, CDR1 is MNHEY and CDR2 is SMNVEV (reference sequence). The CDR3 nucleotides read TGTGCCAGTAGCCGCGACAGGTTCGGTGCGGATGGCTACACCTTC. Encoded protein: CASSRDRFGADGYTF.

The chain employs TRBV5-8 and TRBJ2-1, with 7 positions matching TRBD2. V gave up 9 bases and J gave up 3 bases; unmatched junction bases: 6. The germline gives CDR1 SGHTS, CDR2 YDEGEE. This CDR3 region has 13 residues. The CDR3 nucleotides are TGTGCCATCCAGCGGGACGTCTACAATGAGCAGTTCTTC. Its translation: CAIQRDVYNEQFF.

This rearrangement joins TRBV5-1 to TRBJ2-3, with D possibly being TRBD2 (6 bases). The CDR3 length is 15 residues. V gave up 7 bases and J gave up 4 bases, with 19 bases separating them. Germline assignment: CDR1 SGHRS and CDR2 YFSETQ. The CDR3 loop is CASGPGVPGADTQYF. The CDR3 nucleotides read TGCGCCAGCGGCCCGGGAGTTCCCGGAGCAGATACGCAGTATTTT.

On this clone: The same CDR3 arises from other DNA sequences in this sample as well. The CDR3 sequence: CASSTTGQPQHF. The DNA of the CDR3 is TGTGCCAGCAGTACGACAGGTCAGCCCCAGCATTTT. The chain is built from TRBV28 and TRBJ1-5, with D possibly matching TRBD1 (6 bases). The CDR3 is 12 amino acids. Germline CDR1 reads MDHEN; CDR2 reads SYDVKM. V shed 5 bases and J shed 6 bases, with 8 bases lying between them.

The rearrangement uses TRBV15 and TRBJ2-7, with 7 nucleotides matching TRBD1. CDR1 and CDR2 from the germline V gene are LNHNV and YYDKDF (reference sequence). Unmatched junction bases numbered 5, after V lost 1 base and J lost 2 bases. The CDR3 consists of 15 residues. In DNA, the CDR3 is TGTGCCACCAGCAGAGTTGGGACAGCGACCTACGAGCAGTACTTC. This sequence encodes CATSRVGTATYEQYF.

The genes are TRBV19 and TRBJ1-2, with TRBD1 identical over 8 bases. Trimming removed 5 bases from V and 2 bases from J; junction bases left unmatched: 7. The CDR3 loop spans 15 amino acids. Germline-derived CDR1 and CDR2 are LNHDA and SQIVND (reference sequence). The CDR3 loop reads CASSSWTGHNYGYTF. The CDR3 bases are TGTGCCAGTAGTTCCTGGACAGGGCACAACTATGGCTACACCTTC.

The chain uses TRBV7-2 and TRBJ2-2; no firm D call. Germline-derived CDR1 and CDR2 are SGHTA and FQGNSA. This CDR3 contains 13 residues. Between the trimmed V and J ends, which lost 5 bases and 4 bases, there was a span of 8 bases. CDR3 amino acids: CASSPYSTGELFF. CDR3 DNA: TGTGCCAGCAGCCCATACAGCACCGGGGAGCTGTTTTTT.

This chain joins TRBV5-1 and TRBJ2-5, with D possibly matching TRBD2 (7 bases). V was shortened by 1 base and J by 1 base, with 20 bases between the two germline ends. The CDR3 contains 18 residues. Germline CDR1 and CDR2: SGHRS and YFSETQ. The CDR3 region is CASSLNPPGASGQETQYF. The CDR3 DNA sequence: TGCGCCAGCAGCTTGAATCCTCCGGGGGCTAGCGGCCAAGAGACCCAGTACTTC.

The chain has TRBV10-2 and TRBJ2-7; tentative D call: TRBD2 (6 bases). V dropped 5 bases and J dropped 6 bases, with 14 bases sitting between them. Germline CDR1 is WSHSY and CDR2 is SAAADI. There are 13 residues in the CDR3. CDR3: CASSPAGGREQYF. CDR3 nucleotide sequence: TGCGCCAGCAGTCCGGCCGGGGGTCGCGAGCAGTACTTC.

This chain links TRBV29-1 with TRBJ2-7, with a possible D match to TRBD1 (6 bases). Germline V gene lookup returns CDR1 SQVTM and CDR2 ANQGSEA. This CDR3 has 12 amino acids. The V gene lost 4 bases and the J gene lost 5 bases, with 12 bases spanning the gap. Here the CDR3 DNA reads TGCAGCGTTGGTCCAGGGGTAAACGAGCAGTACTTC. It is translated as CSVGPGVNEQYF.

The rearrangement links TRBV27 to TRBJ2-2, with D perhaps matching TRBD2 (6 bases). The CDR3 totals 15 residues. V was cut by 3 bases and J by 3 bases, with 11 bases left in between. Germline V gene data show CDR1 as MNHEY and CDR2 as SMNVEV (reference sequence). This CDR3 reads CASSLRDGYTGELFF. The CDR3 DNA sequence: TGTGCCAGCAGTTTGCGGGACGGTTACACCGGGGAGCTGTTTTTT.

This clone was observed a single time. The V gene is TRBV28, the J gene TRBJ2-7; perhaps D is TRBD1 or TRBD2 (6 bases each). V gave up 11 bases and J gave up 3 bases, with 20 bases separating them. The CDR3 loop spans 14 amino acids. CDR1 is MDHEN, CDR2 SYDVKM, per germline. This CDR3 is CALSRGGTRYEQYF. In DNA, the CDR3 is TGTGCCTTATCTCGAGGCGGGACACGCTACGAGCAGTACTTC.

The chain carries TRBV7-2 and TRBJ2-5; perhaps TRBD1 as D (5 bases). This CDR3 has 13 residues. V was shortened by 6 bases and J by 4 bases, with 12 bases between the two germline ends. Germline-derived CDR1 and CDR2 are SGHTA and FQGNSA. CDR3 amino acids: CASRNQGLETQYF. CDR3 DNA: TGTGCCAGCAGGAACCAGGGTTTAGAGACCCAGTACTTC. Variable domain in full (rest from reference TRBV7-2 and TRBJ2-5): GAGVSQSPSNKVTEKGKDVELRCDPISGHTALYWYRQSLGQGLEFLIYFQGNSAPDKSGLPSDRFSAERTGGSVSTLTIQRTQQEDSAVYLCASRNQGLETQYFGPGTRLLVL.

The chain joins TRBV9 to TRBJ2-7; D is uncertain. The CDR3 sequence is 12 residues long. Trimming removed 4 bases from V and 6 bases from J, with 11 bases in between. Germline V gene lookup returns CDR1 SGDLS and CDR2 YYNGEE. The chain's CDR3 is CASSRLLGEQYF. CDR3 nucleotides: TGTGCCAGCAGCCGACTGTTGGGCGAGCAGTACTTC.

The J gene is TRBJ2-5, the V gene TRBV5-1, with 11 bases fitting TRBD2. The CDR3 is 17 residues long. The germline V gene has CDR1 SGHRS and CDR2 YFSETQ. The J segment lost 1 base and the V segment lost 4 bases, leaving 9 bases of the junction unmatched. CDR3 residues: CASSTGLADIPQETQYF. The CDR3 DNA reads as TGCGCCAGCAGCACGGGACTAGCGGATATACCCCAAGAGACCCAGTACTTC.

The chain uses TRBV28 and TRBJ2-7; a weak D match, TRBD2 (6 bases). Trimming shortened V by 8 bases and J by 1 base, and 12 bases separated the two germline ends. Per germline, CDR1 MDHEN and CDR2 SYDVKM. The CDR3 length is 13 residues. The CDR3 sequence is CASYGGPSYEQYF. CDR3 bases: TGTGCCAGCTATGGAGGGCCGTCCTACGAGCAGTACTTC. Full variable domain (missing parts from reference TRBV28 and TRBJ2-7): DVKVTQSSRYLVKRTGEKVFLECVQDMDHENMFWYRQDPGLGLRLIYFSYDVKMKEKGDIPEGYSVSREKKERFSLILESASTNQTSMYLCASYGGPSYEQYFGPGTRLTVT.

The chain employs TRBV7-9 and TRBJ1-1; D perhaps matches TRBD1 (5 bases). CDR1 SEHNR and CDR2 FQNEAQ come from the germline V gene (reference sequence). The CDR3 is 15 amino acids. V was cut by 0 bases and J by 7 bases, with 15 bases left in between. The CDR3 region is CASSLAVGGSGEAFF. The CDR3 nucleotides read TGTGCCAGCAGCTTAGCTGTCGGGGGGAGCGGTGAAGCTTTCTTT.